This TCR beta chain was identified during a study of T cell repertoires in cytomegalovirus infection. For the study at large: CMV epitopes, recently identified HLA-C-restricted and well-studied HLA-B-restricted, were used. Study-level points and caveats: Frequencies of public TCR beta families were cumulated, and this identified carriers of CMV plus the relevant HLA.

Per germline, CDR1 DFQATT and CDR2 SNEGSKA (reference sequence). V was pared by 2 bases and J by 5 bases, with 12 bases of the junction left unmatched. This CDR3 has 16 amino acids. This clonotype was seen just once. Its antigen is unidentified. Each CDR3 protein gets one entry after TCRdb re-called the reads with MiXCR. The profile shows 650,000 to 900,000 distinct CDR3 sequences, around a third of them singletons. Sequences were derived from cultured CD8+ T cells from PBMCs, sampled from culture after CMV antigen stimulation. This clonotype was obtained from a human donor in good health (CMV status not recorded). Some clones in this sample may be carry-over from other donors' samples. J is TRBJ1-1 and V is TRBV20-1; 9 bases match TRBD1. Here the CDR3 DNA reads TGCAGTGCTAGAACTGCATTACAGGGGGCTTGGACTGAAGCTTTCTTT. It specifies CSARTALQGAWTEAFF.